Below are 19 T cell receptor beta chains sequenced from a single sample in a study of blood T cell repertoires in COVID-19. Generated by immunoSEQ multiplex PCR, the TCRdb table keeps only in-frame clones and is missing some. The sample carries roughly 150,000 clones, about 80% recorded once. Input material: peripheral blood. The receptors here all came from a man between 60 and 75 years old with acute or convalescent COVID-19.

The chain has TRBV7-2 and TRBJ2-7; 9 bases fit TRBD2. CDR1 and CDR2 from the germline V gene are SGHTA and FQGNSA. This CDR3 region has 13 residues. V lost 5 bases and J lost 3; bases outside the gene matches: 2. The CDR3 here is CASSNSGSYEQYF. CDR3 bases: TGTGCCAGCAGCAATAGCGGGAGCTACGAGCAGTACTTC.

The chain employs TRBV9 and TRBJ2-1, with TRBD2 matching 8 bases. The CDR3 has 16 residues. Germline trimming cut 0 bases from V and 7 bases from J; bases unmatched to any gene: 9. CDR1 SGDLS and CDR2 YYNGEE come from the germline V gene. CDR3 protein: CASSVDRLALGNEQFF. CDR3 DNA sequence: TGTGCCAGCAGCGTAGACAGACTAGCGCTGGGAAATGAGCAGTTCTTC.

The chain combines TRBV6-5 with TRBJ2-7; 7 positions match TRBD2. CDR1 and CDR2 from the germline V gene are MNHEY and SVGAGI. With V trimmed by 10 bases and J by 2 bases, 14 bases remained unmatched. CDR3 length: 15 amino acids. CDR3 sequence (DNA): TGTGCCACCAGGCCTGAGGGAGGGTTCCCCTACGAGCAGTACTTC. It codes for CATRPEGGFPYEQYF.

This clone was counted between two and nine times. V usage is TRBV5-5 and J usage is TRBJ2-2; 11 nucleotides align to TRBD1. The CDR3 length is 15 residues. J was trimmed by 7 bases and V by 5 bases; bases with no gene match: 7. Per the germline V gene, CDR1 is SGHKS and CDR2 is YYEKEE (reference sequence). The CDR3 nucleotides are TGTGCCAGCAGGGGGACAGGGGGATTATACGGGGAGCTGTTTTTT. Amino acids: CASRGTGGLYGELFF.

The J gene is TRBJ2-2, the V gene TRBV7-2; 8 bases map to TRBD2. The CDR3 runs 14 residues. Germline-derived CDR1 and CDR2 are SGHTA and FQGNSA. The V gene end was trimmed by 6 bases and the J gene end by 6 bases; junction bases not matched to a gene: 6. The CDR3 nucleotides read TGTGCCAGCAGATTAAGCGGGAGCCCCGGGGAGCTGTTTTTT. Translating gives CASRLSGSPGELFF.

The chain couples TRBV5-8 to TRBJ2-1; 14 bases match TRBD2. The V gene end was trimmed by 4 bases and the J gene end by 4 bases; junction bases not matched to a gene: 4. Germline loops: CDR1 SGHTS, CDR2 YDEGEE. The CDR3 extends over 16 amino acids. This CDR3 reads CASSPGLAGGYNEQFF. The CDR3 nucleotides read TGTGCCAGCAGCCCAGGACTAGCGGGAGGTTACAATGAGCAGTTCTTC.

The chain employs TRBV21-1 and TRBJ2-3; the table's D call, TRBD1, has no DNA check behind it. TRBV21-1 is noted as a pseudogene. The CDR3 covers 17 residues. CDR3 bases: TGTGCCAGCAGCAAAGATGATCAGACAGGGAGCACAGATACGCAGTATTTT. The encoded protein is CASSKDDQTGSTDTQYF.

The chain carries TRBV3-1 (or the pseudogene TRBV3-2) and TRBJ2-1; D unclear. The CDR3 sequence is 16 residues long. Germline V gives CDR1 LGHDT, CDR2 YNNKEL (reference sequence). Trimming shortened V by 1 base and J by 4 bases, and 14 bases separated the two germline ends. The CDR3 here is CASSQGVPRWYNEQFF. For the CDR3, the DNA is TGTGCCAGCAGCCAAGGGGTCCCTAGGTGGTACAATGAGCAGTTCTTC.

The J gene is TRBJ2-3, the V gene TRBV9; 10 bases are shared with TRBD2. Per the germline V gene, CDR1 is SGDLS and CDR2 is YYNGEE. J lost 4 bases, V lost 0 bases, and 17 bases had no gene match. The CDR3 runs to 20 residues. The CDR3 protein is CASSVAPAGGPRSGPDTQYF. Here the CDR3 DNA reads TGTGCCAGCAGCGTAGCTCCAGCGGGGGGGCCTAGGTCCGGCCCAGATACGCAGTATTTT.

J is TRBJ1-2 and V is TRBV6-5, with TRBD1 identical over 8 bases. Trimming cost V 5 bases and J 4 bases; bases outside gene matches: 9. CDR3 size: 15 residues. Per germline, CDR1 MNHEY and CDR2 SVGAGI. The chain's CDR3 is CASSPGQGAGYGYTF. CDR3 nucleotide sequence: TGTGCCAGCAGTCCCGGACAGGGCGCCGGCTATGGCTACACCTTC.

The V gene is TRBV4-3, the J gene TRBJ1-2, with TRBD1 identical over 10 bases. This CDR3 comprises 16 residues. Unmatched junction bases numbered 9, after V lost 2 bases and J lost 6 bases. Germline lookup yields CDR1 LGHNA and CDR2 YSLEER. CDR3 loop: CASSQSLGTGADGYTF. Written as DNA, the CDR3 is TGCGCCAGCAGCCAATCACTTGGGACAGGGGCGGATGGCTACACCTTC.

V gene TRBV24-1 combines with J gene TRBJ1-2, with unresolved D. CDR3 length: 13 residues. Germline V gene lookup returns CDR1 KGHDR and CDR2 SFDVKD. V shed 3 bases and J shed 3 bases, with 7 bases lying between them. This chain's CDR3 is CATSDSLDYGYTF. In nucleotides, the CDR3 is TGTGCCACCAGTGATAGCTTGGACTATGGCTACACCTTC.

V usage is TRBV2 and J usage is TRBJ2-3; D is perhaps TRBD2 (6 bases). With 6 bases removed from V and 3 bases from J, the gap between germline ends came to 13 bases. Per germline, CDR1 SNHLY and CDR2 FYNNEI. The CDR3 totals 14 residues. Here the CDR3 reads CASRPRESTDTQYF. In DNA, the CDR3 is TGTGCCAGCAGGCCCCGGGAGTCGACAGATACGCAGTATTTT.

This sequence joins TRBV7-2 and TRBJ2-2; possibly TRBD2 for D (6 bases). The length of the CDR3 is 14 residues. In germline, CDR1 is SGHTA, CDR2 FQGNSA. V shed 5 bases and J shed 8 bases, with 15 bases lying between them. This CDR3 is CASSEDYSRGELFF. In DNA, the CDR3 is TGTGCCAGCAGCGAGGACTATTCACGGGGGGAGCTGTTTTTT.

This clone showed up just once. The rearrangement uses TRBV11-3 and TRBJ2-2; D is possibly TRBD2 (7 bases). Between the trimmed V and J ends, which lost 0 bases and 1 base, there was a span of 12 bases. This CDR3 region has 17 residues. Germline V lookup: CDR1 SGHNT, CDR2 YENEEA. In DNA, the CDR3 is TGTGCCAGCAGCTTAGATCCGGGGGGCCTGAACACCGGGGAGCTGTTTTTT. Protein product: CASSLDPGGLNTGELFF. Together with reference TRBV11-3 and TRBJ2-2, the CDR3 gives the full variable domain: EAGVVQSPRYKIIEKKQPVAFWCNPISGHNTLYWYLQNLGQGPELLIRYENEEAVDDSQLPKDRFSAERLKGVDSTLKIQPAELGDSAVYLCASSLDPGGLNTGELFFGEGSRLTVL.

V gene TRBV6-4 combines with J gene TRBJ2-7, with D maybe TRBD1 (6 bases). Trimming pared 7 bases from V and 0 bases from J, leaving 13 bases between. The CDR3 extends over 14 amino acids. Germline V CDR1 and CDR2: MRHNA, SNTAGT. CDR3 DNA: TGTGCCAGCAAGTCGGACAGAAGCTCCTACGAGCAGTACTTC. This codes for CASKSDRSSYEQYF.

Here the CDR3 DNA reads TGTGCCAGCAGTTTATCGTACGGTGGGACTACCGGGCAGTACTTC. The encoded protein is CASSLSYGGTTGQYF. V gene TRBV27 combines with J gene TRBJ2-7; 7 bases line up with TRBD2. This CDR3 region has 15 residues. The germline V gene has CDR1 MNHEY and CDR2 SMNVEV (reference sequence). Unmatched junction bases numbered 11, after V lost 0 bases and J lost 9 bases.

This rearrangement joins TRBV6-5 to TRBJ2-3, with 7 positions matching TRBD2. CDR1 MNHEY and CDR2 SVGAGI come from the germline V gene. This CDR3 is 16 amino acids long. Trimming at V came to 4 bases and at J to 4 bases, leaving 11 bases not matched to a gene. The DNA for the CDR3 is TGTGCCAGCAGTTCCCGGGGAGCGGGGAAATCAGATACGCAGTATTTT. Translation: CASSSRGAGKSDTQYF.

The chain uses TRBV7-2 and TRBJ2-7; 13 bases fit TRBD2. V lost 0 bases, J lost 4 bases, and 3 bases stayed unmatched. CDR3 length equals 16 residues. CDR1 and CDR2 from the germline V gene are SGHTA and FQGNSA. CDR3 DNA: TGTGCCAGCAGCTTAGCACAGACTAGCGGGGGGTACGAGCAGTACTTC. Residues: CASSLAQTSGGYEQYF.